Listed below are T cell receptor beta chains from one sample, sequenced in a study of graft-versus-host responses after intestinal transplantation. TCRdb's copy holds only in-frame clones and misses some; the assay was immunoSEQ multiplex PCR. The sample records around 18,000 clones, 88% being singletons. The sample was PBMCs, taken around 110 days after intestinal transplant. Receptor source: a human patient who received an intestinal transplant, so some T cells may come from the graft donor. Both conserved end residues are part of each CDR3. D genes are given only for firm matches. Size values are once, few and many counts, or a class for expanded clones, and some rows have none.

CASSLTNLGYTF | TGTGCCAGCAGCTTAACTAATCTGGGCTACACCTTC | - | TRBJ1-2 | TRBV7-3 | few
CASRETGDYEQYF | TGTGCCAGCAGGGAGACAGGGGACTACGAGCAGTACTTC | TRBD1 | TRBJ2-7 | TRBV27 | -
CASRTGGEETQYF | TGTGCCAGCAGAACAGGGGGCGAGGAGACCCAGTACTTC | TRBD1 | TRBJ2-5 | TRBV14 | -
CASSPQGQVSGNTIYF | TGTGCCAGCAGCCCTCAGGGACAGGTCTCTGGAAACACCATATATTTT | TRBD1 | TRBJ1-3 | TRBV9 | -
CTSSPKARADEQYF | TGCACCAGCAGCCCTAAAGCCCGGGCGGACGAGCAGTACTTC | - | TRBJ2-7 | TRBV1 | -
CASSDSGTPADTQYF | TGTGCCAGCAGTGACTCAGGGACACCGGCAGATACGCAGTATTTT | - | TRBJ2-3 | TRBV6-4 | once
CASSEGVTDTQYF | TGTGCCAGCAGTGAGGGGGTGACAGATACGCAGTATTTT | - | TRBJ2-3 | TRBV25-1 | -
CASSVEGSPTDTQYF | TGTGCCAGCAGCGTAGAGGGCAGCCCCACAGATACGCAGTATTTT | - | TRBJ2-3 | TRBV9 | -
CSVRLAGGDTDTQYF | TGCAGCGTTCGGCTAGCGGGAGGTGACACAGACACGCAGTATTTT | TRBD2 | TRBJ2-3 | TRBV29-1 | -
CASSPLRGMATPSF | TGTGCCAGCAGCCCCCTAAGGGGTATGGCTACACCCTCCTTC | - | TRBJ1-2 | TRBV5-4 | -
CASSVASGISTGELFF | TGTGCCAGCAGTGTTGCTAGCGGGATCTCCACCGGGGAGCTGTTTTTT | TRBD2 | TRBJ2-2 | TRBV2 | -
CASSEQKETQYF | TGTGCCAGCAGTGAGCAGAAAGAGACCCAGTACTTC | - | TRBJ2-5 | TRBV6-1 | few
CASSENPSGTPDTQYF | TGTGCCAGCAGTGAAAATCCTAGCGGTACCCCCGATACGCAGTATTTT | TRBD2 | TRBJ2-3 | TRBV2 | -
CASSRTGGGTEAFF | TGTGCCAGCAGCCGGACAGGGGGCGGCACTGAAGCTTTCTTT | TRBD1 | TRBJ1-1 | TRBV11-3 | -
CASSLGGAEAFF | TGTGCCAGCAGCTTAGGAGGGGCTGAAGCTTTCTTT | - | TRBJ1-1 | TRBV7-9 | -
CASSPTSGRAATGELFF | TGTGCCAGCAGCCCGACTAGCGGGAGGGCCGCGACCGGGGAGCTGTTTTTT | TRBD2 | TRBJ2-2 | TRBV7-2 | -
CASSQGRPRLAENTGELFF | TGTGCCAGCAGCCAAGGGCGGCCAAGACTAGCGGAGAACACCGGGGAGCTGTTTTTT | TRBD2 | TRBJ2-2 | TRBV4-2 | -
CASSEELAGAYEQYF | TGTGCCAGCAGTGAAGAACTAGCGGGAGCCTACGAGCAGTACTTC | TRBD2 | TRBJ2-7 | TRBV6-9 | -
CASSSGTLNEQFF | TGTGCCAGCAGCTCCGGGACATTAAATGAGCAGTTCTTC | - | TRBJ2-1 | TRBV5-6 | -
CSVRNRGSSFQHF | TGCAGCGTTAGGAACAGGGGATCGTCTTTCCAGCATTTT | TRBD1 | TRBJ1-5 | TRBV29-1 | -
CASSPTGTQFTDTQYF | TGTGCCAGCAGCCCTACTGGGACCCAATTCACCGATACGCAGTATTTT | - | TRBJ2-3 | TRBV5-8 | -
CASSQILAGNTGELFF | TGTGCCAGCAGCCAGATACTAGCGGGAAACACCGGGGAGCTGTTTTTT | TRBD2 | TRBJ2-2 | TRBV4-2 | -